One sample yielded the 28 T cell receptor beta chains listed below, sequenced in a study of cytomegalovirus exposure and HLA in healthy donors. PCR involved 60 Vbeta and 13 Jbeta primers. Data came from immunoSEQ multiplex PCR; TCRdb stores just in-frame clones and leaves some out. The sample yields some 150,000 clones, around three quarters seen once. Sequenced: PBMCs. Source of these receptors: a man aged 30 to 39 in good health and CMV-seronegative.

The V and J genes are TRBV5-1 and TRBJ2-1; 11 bases are a match to TRBD2. The CDR3 is 13 amino acids. Trimming took 5 bases from V and 6 from J; bases not matched to a gene: 1. Germline-derived CDR1 and CDR2 are SGHRS and YFSETQ. CDR3 amino acids: CASRLAGGNEQFF. The CDR3 bases are TGCGCCAGCAGGCTAGCGGGAGGCAATGAGCAGTTCTTC. Variable domain in full (rest from reference TRBV5-1 and TRBJ2-1): KAGVTQTPRYLIKTRGQQVTLSCSPISGHRSVSWYQQTPGQGLQFLFEYFSETQRNKGNFPGRFSGRQFSNSRSEMNVSTLELGDSALYLCASRLAGGNEQFFGPGTRLTVL.

V usage is TRBV5-5 and J usage is TRBJ1-1; 8 nucleotides line up with TRBD1. J was trimmed by 0 bases and V by 3 bases; bases with no gene match: 4. The length of the CDR3 is 15 residues. Per the germline V gene, CDR1 is SGHKS and CDR2 is YYEKEE (reference sequence). The CDR3 loop is CASSWTGTMNTEAFF. DNA of the CDR3: TGTGCCAGCAGCTGGACAGGGACCATGAACACTGAAGCTTTCTTT.

J is TRBJ1-1 and V is TRBV27; D gene ambiguous. Germline V lookup: CDR1 MNHEY, CDR2 SMNVEV (reference sequence). V lost 6 bases, J lost 6 bases, and 20 bases lay in between. This CDR3 contains 15 residues. CDR3 in amino acids: CASSPRNGGGAEAFF. The CDR3 DNA reads TGTGCCAGCAGCCCTAGGAACGGAGGAGGCGCTGAAGCTTTCTTT.

V usage is TRBV7-6 and J usage is TRBJ1-5; 9 positions match TRBD1. CDR3 length equals 15 residues. The germline gives CDR1 SGHVS, CDR2 FNYEAQ. The junction had 5 bases not matched to a gene; V was cut back by 5 bases and J by 3 bases. The CDR3 loop reads CASSPRDRDNQPQHF. In DNA, the CDR3 is TGTGCCAGCAGCCCTCGGGACAGGGACAATCAGCCCCAGCATTTT.

V usage is TRBV28 and J usage is TRBJ1-5; possible D gene TRBD1, 5 bases. The CDR3 is 13 amino acids. The V end lost 4 bases, the J end lost 5 bases, and 9 bases lay between the germline ends. The V gene's germline CDR1 is MDHEN and CDR2 SYDVKM. The CDR3 region is CASSYQGDQPQHF. The CDR3 DNA sequence: TGTGCCAGCAGTTATCAGGGCGATCAGCCCCAGCATTTT. The full variable domain, with the rest looked up from reference TRBV28 and TRBJ1-5, is DVKVTQSSRYLVKRTGEKVFLECVQDMDHENMFWYRQDPGLGLRLIYFSYDVKMKEKGDIPEGYSVSREKKERFSLILESASTNQTSMYLCASSYQGDQPQHFGDGTRLSIL.

With respect to this clone: The junction departs from germline at one end; a sequencing error may be responsible. J is TRBJ1-6 and V is TRBV6-5; 8 bases match TRBD1. The CDR3 spans 14 residues. Per the germline V gene, CDR1 is MNHEY and CDR2 is SVGAGI. In DNA, the CDR3 is TGTGCCAGCACCATAAGCACAGGGGGATCACCCCTCAACTTT. It specifies CASTISTGGSPLNF.

In nucleotides, the CDR3 is TGCGCCAGCAAAGACGGCGGGGTAAACTATGGCTACACCTTC. It codes for CASKDGGVNYGYTF. The chain links TRBV5-1 to TRBJ1-2, with D hard to call. Between the trimmed V and J ends, which lost 6 bases and 2 bases, there was a span of 14 bases. The V gene's germline CDR1 is SGHRS and CDR2 YFSETQ. The CDR3 is made up of 14 amino acids.

The chain employs TRBV28 and TRBJ1-4; D is unresolved. V lost 0 bases and J lost 6, with 14 bases in between. The CDR3 has 16 amino acids. Germline lookup yields CDR1 MDHEN and CDR2 SYDVKM. DNA for the CDR3: TGTGCCAGCAGTTTATGCCTCAATGAGAGGGATGAAAAACTGTTTTTT. Translated, it gives CASSLCLNERDEKLFF.

The genes are TRBV10-3 and TRBJ1-5; weak D call: TRBD1 (5 bases). Trimming left V 6 bases short and J 4 bases short, with 7 bases between. Germline CDR1 reads ENHRY; CDR2 reads SYGVKD. This CDR3 is built from 12 residues. The CDR3 DNA reads as TGTGCCATCAGACAGGAAAATCAGCCCCAGCATTTT. This sequence encodes CAIRQENQPQHF.

This clone was seen a few times. The rearrangement joins TRBV7-9 to TRBJ2-3, with D tentatively TRBD2 (6 bases). The CDR3 loop spans 16 amino acids. Germline V CDR1 and CDR2: SEHNR, FQNEAQ (reference sequence). Between the trimmed V and J ends, which lost 0 bases and 5 bases, there was a span of 15 bases. CDR3 amino acids: CASSLAPGLGGDTQYF. CDR3 nucleotides: TGTGCCAGCAGCTTAGCGCCGGGACTGGGCGGAGATACGCAGTATTTT.

The chain is built from TRBV2 and TRBJ1-5; 7 bases agree with TRBD1. In germline, CDR1 is SNHLY, CDR2 FYNNEI. The CDR3 covers 13 residues. J lost 7 bases, V lost 5 bases, and 5 bases had no gene match. DNA for the CDR3: TGTGCCAGCAGTCCGCGGGACAGCCAGCCCCAGCATTTT. Protein product: CASSPRDSQPQHF.

This rearrangement joins TRBV21-1 to TRBJ2-3; the table gives TRBD2 as D, unverified against the DNA. TRBV21-1 is shown as a pseudogene. The CDR3 has 16 residues. CDR3 nucleotide sequence: TGTGCCAGCAGCAAGGACCTAGCGGGAGTGAAAGATACGCAGTATTTT. This encodes CASSKDLAGVKDTQYF.

The chain has TRBV18 and TRBJ2-3, with 7 bases lining up with TRBD1. With 4 bases clipped from V and 2 bases from J, the junction kept 3 bases outside the gene matches. Per germline, CDR1 KGHSH and CDR2 LQKENI. The CDR3 has 14 amino acids. CDR3 sequence reads: CASSRTGPTDTQYF. The CDR3 DNA is TGTGCCAGCTCACGGACAGGACCCACAGATACGCAGTATTTT.

The chain uses TRBV6-1 and TRBJ2-3; 8 positions match TRBD1. Germline CDR1 and CDR2: MNHNS and SASEGT. The ends lost 6 bases at V and 0 bases at J; junction bases unmatched: 5. The CDR3 spans 15 residues. The CDR3 DNA sequence: TGTGCCAGCAGGGATAGGGACAGGAGCACAGATACGCAGTATTTT. It encodes CASRDRDRSTDTQYF.

The chain recombines TRBV2 with TRBJ1-1; TRBD1 might be the D (5 bases). V shed 3 bases and J shed 3 bases, with 11 bases lying between them. CDR1 is SNHLY and CDR2 is FYNNEI in the germline V gene. CDR3 length: 14 residues. The CDR3 DNA sequence: TGTGCCAGCAGTGAGAGGGGACTGGACACTGAAGCTTTCTTT. Translation gives CASSERGLDTEAFF. The variable domain in full, with the rest retrieved from reference TRBV2 and TRBJ1-1, is EPEVTQTPSHQVTQMGQEVILRCVPISNHLYFYWYRQILGQKVEFLVSFYNNEISEKSEIFDDQFSVERPDGSNFTLKIRSTKLEDSAMYFCASSERGLDTEAFFGQGTRLTVV.

V gene TRBV6-5 combines with J gene TRBJ2-7; 11 nucleotides match TRBD1. The junction had 2 bases not matched to a gene; V was cut back by 2 bases and J by 5 bases. The CDR3 runs 14 residues. The germline CDR1 and CDR2 sequences are MNHEY and SVGAGI. CDR3 nucleotides: TGTGCCAGCAGTTACAGGACAGGGGGCGACGAGCAGTACTTC. Amino acid sequence: CASSYRTGGDEQYF.

This clone showed up just a few times. The CDR3 protein is CASSLWALNTEAFF. CDR3 nucleotide sequence: TGTGCCAGCAGCTTATGGGCGTTGAACACTGAAGCTTTCTTT. The chain has TRBV5-4 and TRBJ1-1, with D unclear. The V gene lost 2 bases and the J gene lost 0 bases, with 8 bases spanning the gap. The germline V gene encodes CDR1 SGHNT and CDR2 YYREEE (reference sequence). This CDR3 spans 14 amino acids.

This chain uses TRBV9 with TRBJ2-3; tentatively, D is TRBD1 (6 bases). Per the germline V gene, CDR1 is SGDLS and CDR2 is YYNGEE. The CDR3 is 15 residues long. V was pared by 2 bases and J by 2 bases, with 12 bases between. The CDR3 DNA reads TGTGCCAGCAGCGTTGGGGGACATCCCACAGATACGCAGTATTTT. Its translation: CASSVGGHPTDTQYF.

The chain combines TRBV4-1 with TRBJ2-7, with no clear D. V lost 0 bases and J 1 base, leaving 13 bases between the germline ends. Germline V gives CDR1 MGHRA, CDR2 YSYEKL. The CDR3 has 16 amino acids. The DNA of the CDR3 is TGCGCCAGCAGCCAAGATGATCGGAGTCGTTCCTACGAGCAGTACTTC. It codes for CASSQDDRSRSYEQYF.

The chain links TRBV15 to TRBJ1-6; 7 positions match TRBD1. The V gene end was trimmed by 5 bases and the J gene end by 5 bases; junction bases not matched to a gene: 6. Germline V CDR1 and CDR2: LNHNV, YYDKDF (reference sequence). CDR3 length equals 15 residues. The CDR3 here is CATSDGQANNSPLHF. The CDR3 nucleotides read TGTGCCACCAGCGATGGACAGGCTAATAATTCACCCCTCCACTTT.

The chain combines TRBV2 with TRBJ1-5; D is undetermined. Germline-derived CDR1 and CDR2 are SNHLY and FYNNEI. The CDR3 loop spans 14 amino acids. V lost 1 base and J 6 bases, leaving 10 bases between the germline ends. CDR3 residues: CASSEESRFQPQHF. CDR3 DNA sequence: TGTGCCAGCAGTGAAGAGAGTAGATTTCAGCCCCAGCATTTT.

This chain uses TRBV29-1 with TRBJ1-2; D gene unclear. CDR3 size: 11 residues. V was pared by 6 bases and J by 1 base, with 6 bases between. Looked up from germline, CDR1 is SQVTM and CDR2 is ANQGSEA. CDR3 nucleotides: TGCAGCGTGAACAGTAACTATGGCTACACCTTC. This translates into CSVNSNYGYTF.

This clone is a singleton in its sample. The V gene is TRBV28, the J gene TRBJ1-4; 9 bases are shared with TRBD1. Germline V gene data show CDR1 as MDHEN and CDR2 as SYDVKM. The V gene end was trimmed by 6 bases and the J gene end by 7 bases; junction bases not matched to a gene: 9. CDR3 size: 15 residues. Written as DNA, the CDR3 is TGTGCCAGCAGACAACCTGGGACAGGGAGTGAAAAACTGTTTTTT. Protein: CASRQPGTGSEKLFF.

This chain links TRBV5-1 with TRBJ2-1; a weak D match, TRBD1 (6 bases). The CDR3 runs 15 residues. V lost 4 bases and J lost 5, with 16 bases in between. Germline lookup yields CDR1 SGHRS and CDR2 YFSETQ. CDR3 sequence (DNA): TGCGCCAGCAGCCCTATGGGGACACAGGACAATGAGCAGTTCTTC. This gives the protein CASSPMGTQDNEQFF.

J is TRBJ1-2 and V is TRBV5-1, with a tentative D call TRBD1 (5 bases). Germline V gene sequence: CDR1 SGHRS, CDR2 YFSETQ. The CDR3 runs 14 residues. V was clipped by 0 bases and J by 8 bases, with 14 bases between them. CDR3 sequence (DNA): TGCGCCAGCAGCTTGGTAGCAGGGATGCGAGGCTACACCTTC. Protein sequence: CASSLVAGMRGYTF.

This clone has only one observation. The chain employs TRBV7-8 and TRBJ1-1, with 8 bases aligning to TRBD1. CDR1 and CDR2 (germline): SGHVS, FQNEAQ. Germline trimming cut 2 bases from V and 4 bases from J; bases unmatched to any gene: 3. The CDR3 contains 14 residues. In nucleotides, the CDR3 is TGTGCCAGCAGCTTAAGACAGGGGACCACTGAAGCTTTCTTT. Translating it yields CASSLRQGTTEAFF.

The V gene is TRBV5-1, the J gene TRBJ2-2; D gene uncertain. From germline, CDR1 is SGHRS and CDR2 YFSETQ. V was cut by 3 bases and J by 6 bases, with 15 bases left in between. The CDR3 is 15 amino acids. This CDR3 reads CASSSVPSQSGELFF. CDR3 bases: TGCGCCAGCAGCTCGGTGCCTTCCCAATCCGGGGAGCTGTTTTTT.

This chain joins TRBV30 and TRBJ1-5, with D possibly matching TRBD1 (6 bases). Trimming shortened V by 0 bases and J by 2 bases, and 14 bases separated the two germline ends. The CDR3 loop spans 16 amino acids. Germline CDR1 and CDR2: GTSNPN and SVGIG (reference sequence). The CDR3 bases are TGTGCCTGGAGTGTACGGGGGGCTTTAGGCAATCAGCCCCAGCATTTT. Translated, it gives CAWSVRGALGNQPQHF.